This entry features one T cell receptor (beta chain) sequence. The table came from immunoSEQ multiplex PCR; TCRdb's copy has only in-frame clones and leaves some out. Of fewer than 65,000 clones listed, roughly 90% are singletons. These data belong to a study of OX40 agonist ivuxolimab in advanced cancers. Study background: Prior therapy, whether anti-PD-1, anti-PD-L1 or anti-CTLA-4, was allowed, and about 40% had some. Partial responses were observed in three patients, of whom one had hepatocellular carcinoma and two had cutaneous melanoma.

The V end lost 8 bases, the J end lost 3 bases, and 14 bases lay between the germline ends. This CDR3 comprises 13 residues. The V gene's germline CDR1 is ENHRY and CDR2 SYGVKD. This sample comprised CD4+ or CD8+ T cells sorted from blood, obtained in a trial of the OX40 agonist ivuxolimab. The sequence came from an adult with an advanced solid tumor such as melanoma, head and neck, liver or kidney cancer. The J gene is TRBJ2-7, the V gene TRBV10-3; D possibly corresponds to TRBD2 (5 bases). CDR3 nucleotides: TGTGCCATCCTAAAGGACTGGATCTACGAGCAGTACTTC. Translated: CAILKDWIYEQYF.